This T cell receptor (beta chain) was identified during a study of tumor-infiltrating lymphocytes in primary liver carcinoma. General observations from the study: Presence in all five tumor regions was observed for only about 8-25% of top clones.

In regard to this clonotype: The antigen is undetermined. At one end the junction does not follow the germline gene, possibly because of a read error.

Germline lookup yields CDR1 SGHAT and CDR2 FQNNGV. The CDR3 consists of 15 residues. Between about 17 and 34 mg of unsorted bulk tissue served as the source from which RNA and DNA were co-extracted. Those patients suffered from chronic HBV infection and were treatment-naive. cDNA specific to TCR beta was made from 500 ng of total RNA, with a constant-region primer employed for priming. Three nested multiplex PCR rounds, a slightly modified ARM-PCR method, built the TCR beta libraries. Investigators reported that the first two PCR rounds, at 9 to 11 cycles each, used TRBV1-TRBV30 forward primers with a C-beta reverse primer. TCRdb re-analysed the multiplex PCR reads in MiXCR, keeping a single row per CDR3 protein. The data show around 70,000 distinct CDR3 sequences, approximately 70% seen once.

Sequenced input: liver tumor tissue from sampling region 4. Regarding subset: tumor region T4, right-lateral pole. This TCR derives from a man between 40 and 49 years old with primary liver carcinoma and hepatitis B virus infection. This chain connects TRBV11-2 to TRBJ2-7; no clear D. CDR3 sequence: CASSLGETGLVEQHF. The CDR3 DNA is TGTGCCAGCAGCTTAGGTGAAACCGGGTTGGTGGAGCAGCACTTC.